The 9 T cell receptor beta chains reported below all come from one sample, sequenced in a study of blood T cell repertoires in COVID-19. Sequencing used immunoSEQ multiplex PCR; TCRdb keeps in-frame clones, though not all of them. This sample yields around 310,000 clones, of which about 90% are seen a single time; around 0.98% belongs to the top ten. The sample was peripheral blood. The receptors come from a woman aged 40 to 49 with COVID-19, enrolled during active disease.

Remarks on this clone: Distinct nucleotide sequences in the sample also encode this CDR3. The chain recombines TRBV6-2 or TRBV6-3 with TRBJ1-2, with D possibly TRBD1 on 6 matching bases. The V end was cut by 4 bases, the J end by 2 bases, with 8 bases between. The CDR3 is 13 amino acids. The germline gives CDR1 MNHEY, CDR2 SVGEGT. The CDR3 protein is CASSLQGNYGYTF. The CDR3 coding sequence is TGTGCCAGCAGTTTACAGGGAAACTATGGCTACACCTTC.

With regard to this clone: Additional DNA sequences in this sample encode the identical CDR3. CDR3 loop: CASSVAGSNTGELFF. In DNA, the CDR3 is TGTGCCAGCAGCGTAGCGGGATCTAACACCGGGGAGCTGTTTTTT. The chain couples TRBV9 to TRBJ2-2; D perhaps matches TRBD2 (5 bases). Germline V gives CDR1 SGDLS, CDR2 YYNGEE. The CDR3 spans 15 residues. Trimming removed 0 bases from V and 2 bases from J, with 8 bases in between.

The V call is TRBV13, the J call TRBJ1-2; no reliable D call. Per the germline V gene, CDR1 is PRHDT and CDR2 is FYEKMQ (reference sequence). The CDR3 runs to 13 residues. Between the trimmed V and J ends, which lost 0 bases and 7 bases, there was a span of 9 bases. Here the CDR3 reads CASSLGGRGGYTF. For the CDR3, the DNA is TGTGCCAGCAGCTTAGGAGGGAGAGGTGGCTACACCTTC.

The chain uses TRBV7-9 and TRBJ1-6; D unresolved. V lost 3 bases to trimming and J lost 7 bases, with 10 bases between them. From germline, CDR1 is SEHNR and CDR2 FQNEAQ (reference sequence). The CDR3 contains 14 residues. Here the CDR3 DNA reads TGTGCCAGCAGCTTTTCAGGCAAAAATTCACCCCTCCACTTT. Translation gives CASSFSGKNSPLHF.

This chain joins TRBV2 and TRBJ2-2; D unresolved. Trimming removed 0 bases from V and 3 bases from J, with 8 bases in between. This CDR3 region has 15 residues. Germline CDR1 and CDR2: SNHLY and FYNNEI. The CDR3 DNA follows: TGTGCCAGCAGTGAAGCAAGAACGGACACCGGGGAGCTGTTTTTT. Its protein product is CASSEARTDTGELFF.

The chain is built from TRBV28 and TRBJ1-1; D uncertain. The germline V gene encodes CDR1 MDHEN and CDR2 SYDVKM. The CDR3 consists of 13 residues. V lost 2 bases, J lost 8 bases, and 12 bases lay in between. Written as DNA, the CDR3 is TGTGCCAGCAGTTTAGGCTACCAGGTCGAAGCTTTCTTT. This gives the protein CASSLGYQVEAFF.

This clone occurred once. This chain joins TRBV7-2 and TRBJ2-2; D not resolved. The germline V gene encodes CDR1 SGHTA and CDR2 FQGNSA. The V gene lost 3 bases and the J gene lost 0 bases, with 17 bases spanning the gap. The CDR3 extends over 18 amino acids. Here the CDR3 reads CASSFPISPESNTGELFF. For the CDR3, the DNA is TGTGCCAGCAGCTTTCCCATTAGCCCGGAGTCGAACACCGGGGAGCTGTTTTTT.

V usage is TRBV27 and J usage is TRBJ1-3; D is unclear. CDR1 and CDR2 from the germline V gene are MNHEY and SMNVEV (reference sequence). V was cut by 1 base and J by 0 bases, with 10 bases left in between. CDR3 size: 16 residues. CDR3 nucleotide sequence: TGTGCCAGCAGTTTATACCCCCCAGGCTCTGGAAACACCATATATTTT. Amino acids: CASSLYPPGSGNTIYF.

The J gene is TRBJ1-1, the V gene TRBV25-1; 7 bases are a match to TRBD1. The CDR3 has 14 amino acids. Germline V CDR1 and CDR2: MGHDK, SYGVNS. The ends lost 6 bases at V and 1 base at J; junction bases unmatched: 5. As DNA, the CDR3 is TGTGCCAGCAGGAGGGGGCCGGCGAACACTGAAGCTTTCTTT. The encoded protein is CASRRGPANTEAFF. Complete variable domain (other parts from reference TRBV25-1 and TRBJ1-1): EADIYQTPRYLVIGTGKKITLECSQTMGHDKMYWYQQDPGMELHLIHYSYGVNSTEKGDLSSESTVSRIRTEHFPLTLESARPSHTSQYLCASRRGPANTEAFFGQGTRLTVV.